This TCR beta chain stems from a study of cytomegalovirus exposure and HLA in healthy donors. Germline-derived CDR1 and CDR2 are ENHRY and SYGVKD. CDR3 length: 13 amino acids. With regard to this clone: The antigen remains unidentified.

Donors likely had unrecorded immune exposures despite being nominally healthy when sampled. Overall study results and limits: Later analysis associated a missense DCLRE1C variant with TCR beta V- and J-gene trimming. CMV antigen specificity was confirmed in vitro for a few CMV-associated chains. Being productive about 87% or about 30% of the time was typical of most TCR beta V segments in an earlier analysis.

PCR involved 60 Vbeta and 13 Jbeta primers. Here immunoSEQ multiplex PCR was the method, and the copy in TCRdb shows in-frame clones only, minus some. Of more than 45,000 clones listed, approximately 82% are singletons. V usage is TRBV10-3 and J usage is TRBJ2-2, with TRBD2 matching over 11 bases. The source is a man aged 50-60 years in good health and CMV-seronegative. Material for sequencing was PBMCs. CDR3 in DNA: TGTGGTAGCGGGGGGGAAGGCACCGGGGAGCTGTTTTTT. Residues: CGSGGEGTGELFF.